A single sample is the source of the 14 T cell receptor beta chains below, sequenced in a study of T cell repertoires in cytomegalovirus infection (dated by TCRdb to between 2017 and 2020). Sequencer: Illumina HiSeq 1500. Through fastp at Q25 and MiXCR, TCRdb rebuilt clones from the public reads, retaining in-frame beta chains. Rows with a matching CDR3 protein are joined into one entry that keeps the most common DNA and genes. This sample holds just under 300,000 distinct CDR3 sequences; 9.6% were observed only once. In total, the top ten clones hold more than 2.5% of the sample. Sequencing used PBMCs. Receptors were obtained from a human donor in good health (CMV status not recorded). Some clones in this sample may be carry-over from other donors' samples.

There are many counts of this clonotype. The chain combines TRBV7-2 with TRBJ2-3; TRBD2 matches 8 bases. Trimming cost V 4 bases and J 4 bases; bases outside gene matches: 7. Germline V gene sequence: CDR1 SGHTA, CDR2 FQGNSA. The CDR3 spans 15 residues. The CDR3: CASSSAGGGSDTQYF. The DNA of the CDR3 is TGTGCCAGCAGCTCCGCGGGGGGCGGGTCAGATACGCAGTATTTT.

The chain joins TRBV3-1 to TRBJ2-3; 7 nucleotides align to TRBD2. Trimming took 1 base from V and 4 from J; bases not matched to a gene: 5. There are 15 residues in the CDR3. From germline, CDR1 is LGHDT and CDR2 YNNKEL (reference sequence). CDR3 nucleotides: TGTGCCAGCAGCCAAGGGACTAGATGTTCAGATACGCAGTATTTT. Translated, it gives CASSQGTRCSDTQYF.

This clonotype was seen more than once but under ten times. The V and J genes are TRBV4-2 and TRBJ2-4; a possible D gene is TRBD2 (5 bases). Germline lookup yields CDR1 LGHNA and CDR2 YNFKEQ. Trimming removed 0 bases at V and 6 bases at J, with 15 bases between. The length of the CDR3 is 16 residues. The CDR3 nucleotides read TGTGCCAGCAGCCAAGATACCCCGGGATCTATAAACATTCAGTACTTC. Protein sequence: CASSQDTPGSINIQYF.

This clonotype was picked up many times. The V call is TRBV7-2, the J call TRBJ1-1, with unresolved D. The CDR3 sequence is 14 residues long. Germline V gene data show CDR1 as SGHTA and CDR2 as FQGNSA. V gave up 4 bases and J gave up 7 bases, with 16 bases separating them. CDR3 region: CASSSRAGFNEAFF. DNA of the CDR3: TGTGCCAGCAGCTCTAGGGCGGGGTTCAATGAAGCTTTCTTT.

This clonotype was detected many times. This chain uses TRBV7-9 with TRBJ1-1; D call uncertain. Germline lookup yields CDR1 SEHNR and CDR2 FQNEAQ (reference sequence). The CDR3 is made up of 13 amino acids. The germline V and J ends were trimmed by 6 bases and 0 bases, with 8 bases remaining between them. CDR3 in amino acids: CASRANLNTEAFF. The CDR3 DNA follows: TGTGCCAGCAGGGCTAATCTGAACACTGAAGCTTTCTTT.

This clonotype appeared many times. This chain connects TRBV2 to TRBJ1-6, with D possibly TRBD1 on 6 matching bases. The CDR3 contains 15 residues. Per the germline V gene, CDR1 is SNHLY and CDR2 is FYNNEI. V was cut by 4 bases and J by 7 bases, with 14 bases left in between. The DNA for the CDR3 is TGTGCCAGCAGTGTCGGGGGCCCAGTAAATTCACCCCTCCACTTT. Encoded protein: CASSVGGPVNSPLHF.

The rearrangement joins TRBV12-3 or TRBV12-4 to TRBJ1-1, with 9 bases lining up with TRBD1. This CDR3 region has 14 residues. Germline trimming cut 5 bases from V and 5 bases from J; bases unmatched to any gene: 6. The CDR3 DNA follows: TGTGCCAGCAGTAATTCCGGACAGGGGACTGAAGCTTTCTTT. Amino acid sequence: CASSNSGQGTEAFF.

The chain links TRBV2 to TRBJ2-5, with D uncertain. This CDR3 has 12 residues. Trimming took off 7 bases at V and 3 bases at J, with 9 bases between the two ends. The germline V gene encodes CDR1 SNHLY and CDR2 FYNNEI. CDR3 loop: CASKTEEETQYF. The CDR3, as DNA: TGTGCCAGCAAGACTGAGGAAGAGACCCAGTACTTC.

Only a few counts were recorded for this clonotype. The chain is built from TRBV5-1 and TRBJ1-2, with D unclear. Trimming removed 0 bases from V and 5 bases from J, with 14 bases in between. From germline, CDR1 is SGHRS and CDR2 YFSETQ. This CDR3 region has 15 residues. CDR3 amino acids: CASSLELQTRYGYTF. DNA for the CDR3: TGCGCCAGCAGCTTGGAACTCCAAACCAGATATGGCTACACCTTC.

This clonotype was observed at least ten times. J is TRBJ1-2 and V is TRBV28; D ambiguous. The CDR3 runs to 11 residues. V was trimmed by 6 bases and J by 8 bases, leaving 10 bases between them. In germline, CDR1 is MDHEN, CDR2 SYDVKM. The chain's CDR3 is CASSMVGGYTF. The CDR3 coding sequence is TGTGCCAGCAGCATGGTAGGCGGCTACACCTTC.

In its sample, this clonotype was seen many times. J is TRBJ1-2 and V is TRBV7-8; D uncertain. CDR1 and CDR2 (germline): SGHVS, FQNEAQ. V lost 5 bases, J lost 8 bases, and 15 bases lay in between. The CDR3 contains 13 residues. The CDR3 sequence: CASSNQAFGGYTF. The CDR3 region has the DNA TGTGCCAGCAGCAACCAGGCTTTCGGGGGCTACACCTTC.

This clonotype was seen repeatedly, ten times or more. V gene TRBV19 combines with J gene TRBJ2-1; 7 nucleotides align to TRBD1. Losses at the gene ends were 5 bases for V and 0 bases for J; bases not matched to a gene: 4. The CDR3 extends over 15 amino acids. Per the germline V gene, CDR1 is LNHDA and CDR2 is SQIVND (reference sequence). CDR3 coding DNA: TGTGCCAGTAGTTTGGGACAGCCCTCCTACAATGAGCAGTTCTTC. This gives the protein CASSLGQPSYNEQFF.

This clonotype was seen only a few times. J is TRBJ2-1 and V is TRBV5-1; TRBD2 matches at 7 bases. V shed 2 bases, J shed 5 bases, and the junction held 4 bases outside the gene matches. In germline, CDR1 is SGHRS, CDR2 YFSETQ. The CDR3 has 14 residues. This CDR3 is CASSFPAGNNEQFF. The CDR3 DNA follows: TGCGCCAGCAGCTTCCCAGCGGGGAACAATGAGCAGTTCTTC.

The chain uses TRBV2 and TRBJ1-2; 9 nucleotides line up with TRBD1. Germline loops: CDR1 SNHLY, CDR2 FYNNEI. CDR3 length: 16 residues. Germline trimming cut 11 bases from V and 3 bases from J; bases unmatched to any gene: 16. CDR3 sequence reads: CAPTGTGISRDYGYTF. Written as DNA, the CDR3 is TGTGCCCCTACCGGGACAGGGATAAGCAGGGACTATGGCTACACCTTC.